This T cell receptor (beta chain) came from a study of neurological immune-mediated disorders. Regarding the study as a whole: HTLV-1-associated myelopathy displayed the greatest TCR clonal expansion, and multiple sclerosis exhibited the smallest, lower than that of healthy controls.

CDR1 and CDR2 (germline): SGHRS, YFSETQ. The CDR3 is 13 residues long. V was pared by 3 bases and J by 3 bases, with 9 bases between. Blood bank volunteers in Maryland, USA, served as healthy controls. Unsorted libraries were derived from 2 million PBMCs stored at -80 C. Synthesis of cDNA used 5'RACE (with 10-nucleotide random UMIs). Each CDR3 protein gets one entry after TCRdb re-called the 5' RACE reads with MiXCR. The sample has over 65,000 distinct CDR3 sequences, roughly 10% seen once. This clonotype was seen ten or more times. Its antigen is not identified. The sequence was obtained from a man between 50 and 59 years old in good health. The chain couples TRBV5-1 to TRBJ1-1; D possibly corresponds to TRBD1 (5 bases). Sequencing was performed on PBMCs. In DNA, the CDR3 is TGCGCCAGCAGCTCACAGGTGCACACTGAAGCTTTCTTT. Encoded protein: CASSSQVHTEAFF.